These 9 T cell receptor beta chains were sequenced from one sample in a study of T-cell memory formation after mild COVID-19. MiXCR, applied by TCRdb to the 5' RACE reads, yields one record per CDR3 protein. Of approximately 390,000 distinct CDR3 sequences listed, approximately 16% are singletons. The sequenced material came from PBMCs or a T cell subset sorted from them (not recorded which). Receptors originate from a young man who had mild COVID-19 (a few samples of this study predate the infection). Cell type and time point are not known.

The rearrangement joins TRBV6-1 to TRBJ1-1; D possibly corresponds to TRBD1 (5 bases). This CDR3 has 14 amino acids. CDR1 MNHNS and CDR2 SASEGT come from the germline V gene. V was cut by 8 bases and J by 0 bases, with 13 bases left in between. As DNA, the CDR3 is TGTGCCAGCTTGTGGGGGACCATGAACACTGAAGCTTTCTTT. As protein: CASLWGTMNTEAFF.

This clonotype occurred once. The V and J genes are TRBV12-3 or TRBV12-4 and TRBJ2-5, with D tentatively TRBD2 (7 bases). Trimming cost V 3 bases and J 4 bases, with 12 bases left between them. This CDR3 region has 14 residues. The CDR3 nucleotides read TGTGCCAGCAGTTTTAGGGAGGGGGGAGAGACCCAGTACTTC. Translated: CASSFREGGETQYF.

The chain recombines TRBV18 with TRBJ1-3; D remains unclear. V was cut by 8 bases and J by 0 bases, with 14 bases left in between. Germline-derived CDR1 and CDR2 are KGHSH and LQKENI. CDR3 size: 15 residues. CDR3 nucleotides: TGTGCCAGCCCAAGAGCGCTCTTCTCTGGAAACACCATATATTTT. Translated, it gives CASPRALFSGNTIYF.

In its sample, this clonotype was seen a few times. The V call is TRBV19, the J call TRBJ2-1, with D perhaps TRBD1 or TRBD2 (5 bases each). Germline V gene sequence: CDR1 LNHDA, CDR2 SQIVND (reference sequence). This CDR3 is built from 14 residues. Trimming took off 5 bases at V and 3 bases at J, with 11 bases between the two ends. DNA for the CDR3: TGTGCCAGTAGTTTCCTGGGGGTCTACAATGAGCAGTTCTTC. Translation gives CASSFLGVYNEQFF.

This clonotype was seen only a few times. The rearrangement links TRBV7-2 to TRBJ2-7; D is perhaps TRBD2 (7 bases). Germline V gene data show CDR1 as SGHTA and CDR2 as FQGNSA. V was cut by 3 bases and J by 6 bases, with 21 bases left in between. This CDR3 contains 16 residues. The CDR3 sequence: CASSLGGGSRPSEQYF. CDR3 nucleotide sequence: TGTGCCAGCAGCTTGGGGGGGGGCAGCCGGCCTTCCGAGCAGTACTTC.

This chain links TRBV29-1 with TRBJ1-2, with D possibly matching TRBD1 (6 bases). Trimming took 6 bases from V and 3 from J, leaving 14 bases between them. This CDR3 has 13 amino acids. CDR1 is SQVTM, CDR2 ANQGSEA, per germline. This chain's CDR3 is CSVTGTGDYGYTF. The CDR3 bases are TGCAGCGTAACAGGGACGGGGGACTATGGCTACACCTTC.

This clonotype was counted a few times. This chain joins TRBV5-6 and TRBJ2-3; 8 nucleotides agree with TRBD1. The CDR3 contains 14 residues. The germline CDR1 and CDR2 sequences are SGHDT and YYEEEE. The ends lost 5 bases at V and 1 base at J; junction bases unmatched: 3. The CDR3 protein is CASRGQDRTDTQYF. The CDR3 bases are TGTGCCAGCAGGGGACAGGACCGCACAGATACGCAGTATTTT.

This clonotype was seen a few times. The V and J genes are TRBV7-9 and TRBJ2-1, with 11 nucleotides matching TRBD1. There are 16 residues in the CDR3. J gave up 4 bases and V 6 bases, and 8 bases lay outside the gene matches. Germline CDR1 and CDR2: SEHNR and FQNEAQ (reference sequence). The CDR3 bases are TGTGCCAGCAGTTCCCTCCGGGACAGGGGGTACAATGAGCAGTTCTTC. This sequence encodes CASSSLRDRGYNEQFF. Drawing the rest from reference TRBV7-9 and TRBJ2-1, the complete variable domain is DTGVSQNPRHKITKRGQNVTFRCDPISEHNRLYWYRQTLGQGPEFLTYFQNEAQLEKSRLLSDRFSAERPKGSFSTLEIQRTEQGDSAMYLCASSSLRDRGYNEQFFGPGTRLTVL.

CDR3 residues: CATSDPAAGEWGTQYF. The CDR3 DNA sequence: TGTGCCACCAGTGATCCCGCGGCGGGGGAGTGGGGGACCCAGTACTTC. The chain links TRBV24-1 to TRBJ2-5; 7 nucleotides line up with TRBD2. J gave up 7 bases and V 3 bases, and 13 bases lay outside the gene matches. CDR3 length: 16 residues. Germline V gives CDR1 KGHDR, CDR2 SFDVKD.